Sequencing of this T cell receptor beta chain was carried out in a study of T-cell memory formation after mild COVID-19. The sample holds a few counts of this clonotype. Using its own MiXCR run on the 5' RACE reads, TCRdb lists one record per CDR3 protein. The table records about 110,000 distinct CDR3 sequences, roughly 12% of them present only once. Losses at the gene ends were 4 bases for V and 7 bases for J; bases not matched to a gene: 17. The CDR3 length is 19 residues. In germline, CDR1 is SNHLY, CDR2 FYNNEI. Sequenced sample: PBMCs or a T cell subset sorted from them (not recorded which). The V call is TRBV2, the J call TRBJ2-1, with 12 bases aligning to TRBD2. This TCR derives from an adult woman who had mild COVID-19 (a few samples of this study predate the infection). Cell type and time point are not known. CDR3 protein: CASSGLTSGRPVGLNEQFF. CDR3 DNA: TGTGCCAGCAGTGGTTTAACTAGCGGGAGGCCAGTGGGGTTGAATGAGCAGTTCTTC.